Sequencing of this T cell receptor beta chain was carried out in a study of cytomegalovirus exposure and HLA in healthy donors. Findings of the study overall: Researchers reported that a few CMV-associated chains were confirmed in vitro as CMV antigen-specific. A later analysis linked a missense DCLRE1C variant to TCR beta V- and J-gene trimming. Equally common other TCR beta chains were less clonally expanded than HLA-associated ones, a later analysis found.

In regard to this clone: Antigen: not known.

The PCR made use of 60 Vbeta and 13 Jbeta primers. TCRdb's copy holds only in-frame clones and misses some; the assay was immunoSEQ multiplex PCR. The specimen's table records around 78,000 clones. Trimming cost V 6 bases and J 1 base, with 12 bases left between them. The germline CDR1 and CDR2 sequences are KGHSH and LQKENI. CDR3 length equals 14 residues. The clonotype was recovered from a man aged 18 to 29 in good health and CMV-seropositive. The material sequenced was PBMCs. The J gene is TRBJ1-1, the V gene TRBV18; TRBD1 might be the D (6 bases). The CDR3 protein is CASSPGQPNTEAFF. CDR3 sequence (DNA): TGTGCCAGCTCCCCCGGACAGCCGAACACTGAAGCTTTCTTT.